The 11 T cell receptor beta chains in this list originate from one sample, sequenced in a study of blood T cell repertoires in COVID-19. The protocol was immunoSEQ multiplex PCR, while the TCRdb copy is restricted to in-frame clones and leaves out a portion. The table has around 300,000 clones, around nine tenths seen once. Material for sequencing was PBMCs or T cells enriched from blood (not recorded which). The receptors stem from a woman between 18 and 29 years old who had recovered from COVID-19.

The chain uses TRBV19 and TRBJ1-5, with TRBD1 as a possible D gene (5 bases). Germline CDR1 is LNHDA and CDR2 is SQIVND (reference sequence). CDR3 size: 15 residues. The germline V and J ends were trimmed by 2 bases and 0 bases, with 8 bases remaining between them. The CDR3 coding sequence is TGTGCCAGTAGTATACCACAGGTTAGCAATCAGCCCCAGCATTTT. Its translation is CASSIPQVSNQPQHF.

The table lists this clone with a few counts. The CDR3 reads CASSLDRGGSPLHF. CDR3 bases: TGCGCCAGCAGTTTGGACAGGGGAGGCTCACCCCTCCACTTT. V gene TRBV10-1 combines with J gene TRBJ1-6, with 9 bases lining up with TRBD1. The J segment lost 10 bases and the V segment lost 5 bases, leaving 6 bases of the junction unmatched. Germline CDR1 is WNHNN and CDR2 is SYGVQD (reference sequence). The CDR3 length is 14 residues.

This clone was observed a few times. The chain uses TRBV7-9 and TRBJ1-2; TRBD1 is a possible D gene (5 bases). The CDR3 extends over 14 amino acids. Trimming pared 3 bases from V and 0 bases from J, leaving 8 bases between. CDR1 and CDR2 (germline): SEHNR, FQNEAQ (reference sequence). CDR3 protein: CASSLGLANYGYTF. CDR3 coding DNA: TGTGCCAGCAGCTTGGGACTAGCTAACTATGGCTACACCTTC. The full variable domain, its missing parts supplied by reference TRBV7-9 and TRBJ1-2, is DTGVSQNPRHKITKRGQNVTFRCDPISEHNRLYWYRQTLGQGPEFLTYFQNEAQLEKSRLLSDRFSAERPKGSFSTLEIQRTEQGDSAMYLCASSLGLANYGYTFGSGTRLTVV.

J is TRBJ2-1 and V is TRBV3-1 (or the pseudogene TRBV3-2); TRBD2 aligns across 13 bases. The CDR3 runs to 16 residues. Germline CDR1 LGHDT, CDR2 YNNKEL (reference sequence). V gave up 1 base and J gave up 6 bases; unmatched junction bases: 3. CDR3 sequence: CASSQGLAGGRNEQFF. CDR3 sequence (DNA): TGTGCCAGCAGCCAAGGACTAGCGGGAGGTCGCAATGAGCAGTTCTTC.

V and J are TRBV9 and TRBJ1-1; maybe TRBD1 (5 bases). CDR1 is SGDLS and CDR2 is YYNGEE in the germline V gene. V dropped 4 bases and J dropped 6 bases, with 25 bases sitting between them. This CDR3 is 17 amino acids long. The CDR3 here is CASSLSRVLPGGPEAFF. The DNA of the CDR3 is TGTGCCAGCAGCCTAAGCCGGGTCCTACCCGGGGGTCCTGAAGCTTTCTTT.

V gene TRBV5-8 combines with J gene TRBJ2-7; unclear D gene. V was trimmed by 4 bases and J by 0 bases, leaving 11 bases between them. Germline loops: CDR1 SGHTS, CDR2 YDEGEE. The CDR3 runs to 14 residues. CDR3 bases: TGTGCCAGCAGCGCCGACTCGATCTCCTACGAGCAGTACTTC. It specifies CASSADSISYEQYF.

The chain combines TRBV10-3 with TRBJ1-2; 8 bases align to TRBD1. Germline V gene data show CDR1 as ENHRY and CDR2 as SYGVKD. CDR3 length: 13 residues. V lost 7 bases and J lost 8; bases outside the gene matches: 9. CDR3: CAITLGQGGGYTF. The CDR3 region has the DNA TGTGCCATCACCCTAGGACAGGGAGGAGGCTACACCTTC.

The rearrangement uses TRBV5-6 and TRBJ2-1, with 14 bases identical to TRBD2. V lost 4 bases, J lost 7 bases, and 16 bases stayed unmatched. CDR1 and CDR2 from the germline V gene are SGHDT and YYEEEE. The CDR3 contains 19 residues. DNA for the CDR3: TGTGCCAGCAGCGGTACTGGACTAGCGGGAGGCCCCTTTAGGAATGAGCAGTTCTTC. Its protein product is CASSGTGLAGGPFRNEQFF.

This chain's CDR3 is CASSLRQGASEAFF. The DNA of the CDR3 is TGCGCCAGCTCCCTTAGACAGGGGGCCTCTGAAGCTTTCTTT. V usage is TRBV5-1 and J usage is TRBJ1-1, with 10 bases fitting TRBD1. CDR3 size: 14 residues. Trimming at V came to 7 bases and at J to 6 bases, leaving 9 bases not matched to a gene. The germline CDR1 and CDR2 sequences are SGHRS and YFSETQ.

The J gene is TRBJ1-2, the V gene TRBV18; 9 bases match TRBD1. With 5 bases clipped from V and 1 base from J, the junction kept 2 bases outside the gene matches. The CDR3 is 14 amino acids. Germline V gene data show CDR1 as KGHSH and CDR2 as LQKENI. The CDR3 nucleotides read TGTGCCAGCTCAGGGGACAGGGATAACTATGGCTACACCTTC. This encodes CASSGDRDNYGYTF.

The genes are TRBV5-6 and TRBJ2-5; 9 bases align to TRBD1. Trimming at V came to 2 bases and at J to 5 bases, leaving 10 bases not matched to a gene. The CDR3 length is 16 residues. The germline V gene encodes CDR1 SGHDT and CDR2 YYEEEE. This CDR3 is CASSLSTGTGLETQYF. For the CDR3, the DNA is TGTGCCAGCAGCTTATCTACCGGGACAGGGTTGGAGACCCAGTACTTC. Combining the CDR3 with reference TRBV5-6 and TRBJ2-5 gives the whole variable domain DAGVTQSPTHLIKTRGQQVTLRCSPKSGHDTVSWYQQALGQGPQFIFQYYEEEERQRGNFPDRFSGHQFPNYSSELNVNALLLGDSALYLCASSLSTGTGLETQYFGPGTRLLVL.